What follows is one T cell receptor beta chain and its context. Its antigen remains unknown. 60 Vbeta and 13 Jbeta primers were used in PCR. This table comes from immunoSEQ multiplex PCR, and its TCRdb copy is limited to in-frame clones, with some not included. The sample consists of 85,000 to 90,000 clones, more than 60% of them appearing once. The data derive from a study of cytomegalovirus exposure and HLA in healthy donors. Overall study results and limits: Differences between HLA loci emerged in a later analysis of TCR association rates, with DRB1 most and HLA-C fewest.

V lost 6 bases, J lost 2 bases, and 5 bases stayed unmatched. This CDR3 region has 14 residues. The germline CDR1 and CDR2 sequences are MNHEY and SMNVEV (reference sequence). Sequencing was done on a sample of PBMCs. This clonotype was sampled from a man aged 25 to 45 in good health and CMV-seronegative. The V gene is TRBV27, the J gene TRBJ1-1; the match to TRBD1 covers 8 bases. CDR3 region: CASRTGAANTEAFF. CDR3 in DNA: TGTGCCAGCAGGACAGGGGCCGCCAACACTGAAGCTTTCTTT.